This TCR beta chain was recovered during a study of blood T cell repertoires in COVID-19. Overall study: Nucleic acid was either cDNA or gDNA, and it came from T cells, B-cell-depleted T cells, or PBMCs.

In the original processing: Reference gene primer amplification yielded estimated nucleated cell counts. Profiled with immunoSEQ multiplex PCR; TCRdb holds only in-frame clones, not every one. The V and J calls and the clone size are those of that table, but D and trimming were determined from the DNA. The sample has approximately 50,000 clones, under 90% seen once. V dropped 8 bases and J dropped 8; count of bases not matched to a gene: 10. Per germline, CDR1 WNHNN and CDR2 SYGVQD (reference sequence). The CDR3 extends over 14 amino acids. The clonotype was recovered from a man older than 75 with COVID-19, enrolled during active disease. This rearrangement joins TRBV10-1 to TRBJ2-2, with 8 bases identical to TRBD2. Sequenced: peripheral blood. The CDR3 reads CASGAGASQGELFF. CDR3 nucleotide sequence: TGCGCCAGCGGAGCGGGAGCGTCACAGGGGGAGCTGTTTTTT.